This entry concerns a single TCR beta chain. Its binding antigen is unknown. Qualities for individual bases were not recorded, and no much larger clone is one base off. Using the deep immunoSEQ assay, multiplex PCR amplified TCR CDR3 regions from genomic DNA. Extracted genomic DNA from each cell subset was spread evenly across all wells of several immunoSEQ 96-well plates, with each plate serving as a replicate. For sorted subsets, 150 to 250 ng genomic DNA, equal to about 30,000 T cell genomes, was loaded into each replicate PCR. Purified libraries were quantified with a Qubit 3.0 fluorometer, sized on a Bioanalyzer 2100, and re-quantified with the KAPA Library Quantification kit. A separate single-read 150-cycle Illumina NextSeq 550 flow cell was used to sequence each immunoSEQ 96-well plate. As for the authors' bioinformatics: Because the immunoSEQ output included only junctional sequences and no quality scores, the filtering could not be the same as the filtering used for full-length reads. Sequences were annotated with PyIR, a Python wrapper for IgBLAST v1.9, using IMGT germline references to assign V/J genes and CDR3. Reads were filtered out if the reads had weak V/J assignments (E-value above 1e-6), no CDR3, stop codons, out-of-frame junctions, or ambiguous translated residues. A V3J clonotype was defined by an identical inferred V gene, J gene, and CDR3 amino acid sequence. Percentage overlap between repertoires was computed as shared unique clonotypes divided by the size of the smaller repertoire. Repertoire richness was assessed with RTK rarefaction, the Chao1 estimator, and Recon v2.1 estimates of unobserved clonotypes. For all TCRbeta clonotypes obtained by the gDNA method from a few donors, generation probabilities were computed with OLGA. TCRdb took over this immuneACCESS table, retaining in-frame rearrangements with V and J assigned. Such tables are incomplete; in checked studies, under half of the missing clones stem from an unresolved V gene, and the remainder is unexplained. V and J calls and clone size are as listed in that table; D and trimming were resolved from the DNA. This sample comprises millions of clones, about 93% of them detected only once. Of the sample, under 2% is held by the ten largest clones.

For the CD8 naive samples, CD45RO-negative cells were positively selected for CCR7, yielding a CD45RA+CCR7+ population from which TemRA cells were excluded. Donors were healthy HIV-negative adults with no recently reported acute infections or vaccinations. All donors were Caucasian adults living in Nashville, Tennessee, USA. After blood collection by leukapheresis, PBMCs were isolated using Ficoll-Histopaque density gradient centrifugation and then cryopreserved in the vapor phase of liquid nitrogen. Analytical flow cytometry was used to check the purity and quantity of each magnetically sorted T cell population. Genomic DNA was isolated from each sorted fraction and quantified by UV absorbance on a Nanodrop 2000c. The data belong to a study of shared clonotypes between healthy human individuals (dated by TCRdb to between 2020 and 2021). About the full investigation: A couple of women and a few men aged 18 to 49 years were included in the cohort. For each donor, CD4 naive and CD4 memory were each run on three plates, CD8 naive on two plates, and CD8 memory on one plate. The study deeply sequenced blood TCR repertoires of five healthy adults to estimate repertoire size and the extent of clonotype sharing between individuals. To increase sequencing depth and limit assay-specific biases, different laboratories used diverse techniques to prepare libraries and sequence TCR repertoires. Between about 0.94 and 8.9 billion PBMCs per donor were obtained by leukapheresis. Findings and caveats that apply to the study as a whole: Based on pairwise subsampling, the degree of clonotype sharing among donors was expected to be affected by sequencing depth. Sampling was limited to blood, and TCR repertoires in tissue likely differ from TCR repertoires in blood. Naive subsets generally had larger estimated clonotype richness than memory subsets did. Approximately 5% of naive CD4, 3.5% of naive CD8, approximately 2% of memory CD4, and 0.35% to 0.5% of memory CD8 clonotypes were shared across a few donors. The genetic and exposure-history diversity represented was limited by the small number of donors. Higher generation probabilities were observed for clonotypes shared by all four sorted-subset donors than for non-shared clonotypes. Rarefaction of sorted-subset datasets indicated incomplete sequencing despite the large sequencing depth.

Spanning cysteine to phenylalanine, the CDR3 consists of 15 amino acids. The sequence is cut down to CDR3 DNA, 45 bases in frame from base 1. The germline V gene sets CDR1 to SNHLY and CDR2 to FYNNEI. After removal of 6 bases from V and 2 bases from J, the junction retains 3 bases not matched to a gene. The source material was naive CD8+ T cells from PBMCs. The cell subset or site label, read with the paper, signifies: CD45RA+CCR7+. This sequence was found in a young man in good health. Some clones in this sample may be carry-over from other donors' samples. The chain is made from TRBV2 and TRBJ1-3, with 11 junctional bases fitting TRBD1. The CDR3 is CASRMDRGPGNTIYF. The sequenced DNA: TGTGCCAGCAGAATGGACAGGGGGCCTGGAAACACCATATATTTT. The CDR3 plus the reference TRBV2 and TRBJ1-3 genes for the other parts give the full variable domain: EPEVTQTPSHQVTQMGQEVILRCVPISNHLYFYWYRQILGQKVEFLVSFYNNEISEKSEIFDDQFSVERPDGSNFTLKIRSTKLEDSAMYFCASRMDRGPGNTIYFGEGSWLTVV.